This T cell receptor (beta chain) was sequenced in a study of T cell repertoires in cytomegalovirus infection. TCRdb re-called the reads through MiXCR, storing one row per CDR3 protein. Of hundreds of thousands of distinct CDR3 sequences listed, around a sixth were seen once; the top ten hold around 12%. This CDR3 is built from 15 residues. The V and J ends lost 3 bases and 0 bases respectively, with 9 bases between them. CDR1 and CDR2 (germline): MGHDK, SYGVNS. The chain recombines TRBV25-1 with TRBJ2-1; either TRBD1 or TRBD2 may supply D (5 bases each). This TCR was sampled from a human donor in good health (CMV status not recorded). Some clones in this sample may be carry-over from other donors' samples. The sequenced sample was PBMCs. The CDR3 bases are TGTGCCAGCAGTGAGGGGGTGAGCTCCTACAATGAGCAGTTCTTC. Translating it yields CASSEGVSSYNEQFF.